One sample yielded the 21 T cell receptor beta chains listed below, sequenced in a study of vaccination effects on CD4 cells after COVID-19 (dated 2022 in TCRdb). Libraries came from the immunoSEQ multiplex PCR assay. This immuneACCESS table, as held by TCRdb, lists in-frame sequences with V and J called but not all clones. Of the missing ones, under half trace to an unresolved V gene in checked studies; the others have no known cause. Present in this sample are more than 35,000 clones, 72% of which were seen just once. The ten biggest clones cover 9.5% to 10% of the sample. Their cognate antigens are unknown. After less than 13 days of culture, CD4+ T cells were isolated with the EasySep CD4+ T cell isolation kit. Each participant received two doses of an mRNA SARS-CoV-2 vaccine, either BNT162b2 or mRNA-1273. The sequencing here drew on CD4+ T cells from PBMCs cultured without peptide, taken after COVID-19 vaccination. The receptors shown here come from a human donor who received a COVID-19 vaccine.

The chain links TRBV12-3 or TRBV12-4 to TRBJ1-5; a weak D match, TRBD1 (5 bases). Between the trimmed V and J ends, which lost 7 bases and 5 bases, there was a span of 12 bases. This CDR3 contains 13 residues. The CDR3 protein is CASTRDGDQPQHF. The CDR3 DNA reads as TGTGCCAGCACCAGGGACGGTGATCAGCCCCAGCATTTT.

This chain links TRBV30 with TRBJ1-2, with no clear D. CDR1 is GTSNPN, CDR2 SVGIG, per germline (reference sequence). Trimming cost V 3 bases and J 4 bases, with 12 bases left between them. The length of the CDR3 is 13 residues. In DNA, the CDR3 is TGTGCCTGGAGCGGCGGGGTAGGCTATGGCTACACCTTC. Protein sequence: CAWSGGVGYGYTF.

V and J are TRBV30 and TRBJ2-6; perhaps D is TRBD1 or TRBD2 (5 bases each). The CDR3 runs 16 residues. V shed 3 bases and J shed 0 bases, with 12 bases lying between them. Germline CDR1 reads GTSNPN; CDR2 reads SVGIG (reference sequence). CDR3: CAWSRDVSSGANVLTF. The CDR3 DNA reads as TGTGCCTGGAGCCGGGACGTCAGCTCTGGGGCCAACGTCCTGACTTTC.

V is TRBV18 and J is TRBJ2-1; D might be TRBD2 (6 bases). Germline-derived CDR1 and CDR2 are KGHSH and LQKENI. V was clipped by 0 bases and J by 4 bases, with 16 bases between them. The CDR3 extends over 17 amino acids. The DNA for the CDR3 is TGTGCCAGCTCACCACCCCGGGGAGGTTGGGATTACAATGAGCAGTTCTTC. Protein product: CASSPPRGGWDYNEQFF.

DNA for the CDR3: TGTGCCAGCTCACCAAGACAGGGAAGGCTGCTTGGCTACACCTTC. It specifies CASSPRQGRLLGYTF. The chain couples TRBV18 to TRBJ1-2; 7 bases agree with TRBD1. The germline gives CDR1 KGHSH, CDR2 LQKENI. V was pared by 2 bases and J by 7 bases, with 10 bases of the junction left unmatched. This CDR3 comprises 15 residues.

The chain employs TRBV5-4 and TRBJ1-2, with 9 bases matching TRBD1. Germline V CDR1 and CDR2: SGHNT, YYREEE (reference sequence). The CDR3 sequence is 15 residues long. V lost 3 bases, J lost 5 bases, and 8 bases stayed unmatched. CDR3 DNA sequence: TGTGCCAGCAGCTCGCGACAGGGGGGCGAATATGGCTACACCTTC. Translating gives CASSSRQGGEYGYTF. The entire variable domain, with the rest obtained from reference TRBV5-4 and TRBJ1-2, is as follows: ETGVTQSPTHLIKTRGQQVTLRCSSQSGHNTVSWYQQALGQGPQFIFQYYREEENGRGNFPPRFSGLQFPNYSSELNVNALELDDSALYLCASSSRQGGEYGYTFGSGTRLTVV.

The gene calls are TRBV5-1 and TRBJ2-2; no firm D call. From germline, CDR1 is SGHRS and CDR2 YFSETQ. This CDR3 region has 13 residues. V shed 2 bases and J shed 7 bases, with 9 bases lying between them. The CDR3 protein is CASSFGWVGELFF. Here the CDR3 DNA reads TGCGCCAGCAGCTTTGGATGGGTCGGGGAGCTGTTTTTT.

A single count supports this clone. The rearrangement joins TRBV28 to TRBJ2-1, with 10 positions matching TRBD2. The CDR3 has 17 amino acids. Germline values: CDR1 MDHEN, CDR2 SYDVKM. Unmatched junction bases numbered 13, after V lost 3 bases and J lost 8 bases. The CDR3 reads CASSFPPRSGRPDEQFF. CDR3 in DNA: TGTGCCAGCAGTTTCCCTCCACGTAGCGGGAGGCCGGATGAGCAGTTCTTC.

This clone was observed a few times. V gene TRBV15 combines with J gene TRBJ1-3; 7 bases line up with TRBD1. CDR3 length: 16 residues. The germline gives CDR1 LNHNV, CDR2 YYDKDF (reference sequence). Trimming cost V 1 base and J 4 bases; bases outside gene matches: 7. This chain's CDR3 is CATSRVGRGIGNTIYF. As DNA, the CDR3 is TGTGCCACCAGCAGAGTCGGCAGGGGGATAGGAAACACCATATATTTT. The full variable domain, in which reference TRBV15 and TRBJ1-3 provide the parts outside the CDR3, is DAMVIQNPRYQVTQFGKPVTLSCSQTLNHNVMYWYQQKSSQAPKLLFHYYDKDFNNEADTPDNFQSRRPNTSFCFLDIRSPGLGDTAMYLCATSRVGRGIGNTIYFGEGSWLTVV.

The chain couples TRBV2 to TRBJ2-2; D is unclear. Trimming stripped 0 bases from V and 5 bases from J, with 10 bases between. Germline V gives CDR1 SNHLY, CDR2 FYNNEI. The CDR3 totals 15 residues. CDR3 coding DNA: TGTGCCAGCAGTGAAGCCCGAGGAACTACCGGGGAGCTGTTTTTT. Translating gives CASSEARGTTGELFF.

This sequence joins TRBV9 and TRBJ2-2; 8 bases line up with TRBD1. The CDR3 covers 16 residues. With 4 bases clipped from V and 1 base from J, the junction kept 6 bases outside the gene matches. Germline V lookup: CDR1 SGDLS, CDR2 YYNGEE. The CDR3 sequence is CASSTTGTGNTGELFF. The DNA of the CDR3 is TGTGCCAGCAGCACAACCGGGACAGGGAACACCGGGGAGCTGTTTTTT.

This clone turned up a few times. The V call is TRBV5-1, the J call TRBJ2-7, with a possible D match to TRBD2 (6 bases). V lost 2 bases and J lost 7, with 16 bases in between. There are 14 residues in the CDR3. Per the germline V gene, CDR1 is SGHRS and CDR2 is YFSETQ. The CDR3 nucleotides read TGCGCCAGCAGCTTAAGGAGGGAGCAGGGAGAGCAGTACTTC. Protein: CASSLRREQGEQYF.

The V gene is TRBV6-1, the J gene TRBJ1-6, with 8 bases lining up with TRBD1. The CDR3 sequence is 17 residues long. Looked up from germline, CDR1 is MNHNS and CDR2 is SASEGT. J gave up 0 bases and V 2 bases, and 3 bases lay outside the gene matches. The chain's CDR3 is CASSESTGGSYNSPLHF. The CDR3 DNA follows: TGTGCCAGCAGTGAAAGTACAGGGGGCTCCTATAATTCACCCCTCCACTTT.

To note about this clone: Other nucleotide sequences from this sample produce the same CDR3. This sequence joins TRBV12-3 or TRBV12-4 and TRBJ1-6; D not resolved. V was pared by 3 bases and J by 7 bases, with 4 bases between. CDR3 size: 12 residues. Here the CDR3 DNA reads TGTGCCAGCAGTTTTGGCAATTCACCCCTCCACTTT. Its protein is CASSFGNSPLHF.

On this clone itself: Other DNA sequences from this sample encode an identical CDR3 as well. The rearrangement uses TRBV15 and TRBJ2-7, with D possibly being TRBD1 (6 bases). CDR1 and CDR2 from the germline V gene are LNHNV and YYDKDF (reference sequence). This CDR3 comprises 14 residues. Trimming took 0 bases from V and 4 from J, leaving 10 bases between them. The CDR3 DNA is TGTGCCACCAGCAGAGATCAGGGGCCATACGAGCAGTACTTC. This encodes CATSRDQGPYEQYF.

V is TRBV10-1 and J is TRBJ2-3; unclear D gene. The V end lost 9 bases, the J end lost 2 bases, and 15 bases lay between the germline ends. The CDR3 consists of 14 residues. Germline V lookup: CDR1 WNHNN, CDR2 SYGVQD (reference sequence). The CDR3 spells CASRLGSDTDTQYF. The DNA of the CDR3 is TGCGCCAGTCGACTGGGATCGGACACAGATACGCAGTATTTT.

The chain joins TRBV7-9 to TRBJ2-1, with D possibly TRBD2 on 5 matching bases. CDR1 is SEHNR, CDR2 FQNEAQ, per germline (reference sequence). The CDR3 runs to 17 residues. Trimming took 0 bases from V and 3 from J, leaving 15 bases between them. The CDR3 protein is CASSLAGLQTNYNEQFF. CDR3 coding DNA: TGTGCCAGCAGCTTAGCCGGACTGCAGACAAACTACAATGAGCAGTTCTTC.

The V and J genes are TRBV10-3 and TRBJ2-1; D is unclear. Germline CDR1 ENHRY, CDR2 SYGVKD. Trimming took 2 bases from V and 7 from J, leaving 21 bases between them. The CDR3 totals 17 residues. The CDR3 nucleotides read TGTGCCATCAGTGAGCCACGGCAGAGACAAGAGGATAATGAGCAGTTCTTC. Its translation is CAISEPRQRQEDNEQFF.

This clone was detected only a few times. V gene TRBV27 combines with J gene TRBJ1-2, with 7 bases fitting TRBD1. The CDR3 totals 17 residues. The germline gives CDR1 MNHEY, CDR2 SMNVEV (reference sequence). The V and J ends lost 6 bases and 6 bases, in that order; junction bases with no gene match: 19. The CDR3 reads CASRGGQGVPTNHGYTF. CDR3 nucleotides: TGTGCCAGCAGGGGAGGGCAGGGGGTCCCAACAAATCATGGCTACACCTTC.

Only a few counts were recorded for this clone. The chain couples TRBV3-1 (or the pseudogene TRBV3-2) to TRBJ1-2; no reliable D call. CDR3 length equals 16 residues. V shed 0 bases and J shed 4 bases, with 15 bases lying between them. Germline V lookup: CDR1 LGHDT, CDR2 YNNKEL (reference sequence). The CDR3 reads CASSQDLTSSLYGYTF. The CDR3 DNA sequence: TGTGCCAGCAGCCAAGATCTGACCTCCTCACTCTATGGCTACACCTTC.

The V and J genes are TRBV5-1 and TRBJ2-1; D call uncertain. Germline loops: CDR1 SGHRS, CDR2 YFSETQ. This CDR3 has 14 amino acids. Between the trimmed V and J ends, which lost 0 bases and 6 bases, there was a span of 10 bases. The CDR3 loop reads CASSLAPTTNEQFF. CDR3 bases: TGCGCCAGCAGCTTGGCCCCGACGACCAATGAGCAGTTCTTC. The full variable domain, with the rest looked up from reference TRBV5-1 and TRBJ2-1, is KAGVTQTPRYLIKTRGQQVTLSCSPISGHRSVSWYQQTPGQGLQFLFEYFSETQRNKGNFPGRFSGRQFSNSRSEMNVSTLELGDSALYLCASSLAPTTNEQFFGPGTRLTVL.